This T cell receptor (beta chain) was sequenced for a study of shared clonotypes between healthy human individuals. Germline loops: CDR1 MDHEN, CDR2 SYDVKM. Trimming removed 1 base from V and 6 bases from J, with 12 bases in between. There are 15 residues in the CDR3. With unsorted samples, genomic DNA was obtained from approximately 96 million PBMCs. Ten immunoSEQ deep assay plates were used by the authors to sequence unsorted PBMC DNA. Sequenced by immunoSEQ multiplex PCR; TCRdb stores in-frame clones only, minus some. The data contain hundreds of thousands of clones, about 82% of them singletons. This TCR was recovered from a middle-aged woman in good health. Some clones in this sample may be carry-over from other donors' samples. Sequencing input: PBMCs. The chain carries TRBV28 and TRBJ1-4; D remains ambiguous. The CDR3: CASSLLGNKDEKLFF. The CDR3 DNA sequence: TGTGCCAGCAGTTTATTGGGCAACAAAGATGAAAAACTGTTTTTT.